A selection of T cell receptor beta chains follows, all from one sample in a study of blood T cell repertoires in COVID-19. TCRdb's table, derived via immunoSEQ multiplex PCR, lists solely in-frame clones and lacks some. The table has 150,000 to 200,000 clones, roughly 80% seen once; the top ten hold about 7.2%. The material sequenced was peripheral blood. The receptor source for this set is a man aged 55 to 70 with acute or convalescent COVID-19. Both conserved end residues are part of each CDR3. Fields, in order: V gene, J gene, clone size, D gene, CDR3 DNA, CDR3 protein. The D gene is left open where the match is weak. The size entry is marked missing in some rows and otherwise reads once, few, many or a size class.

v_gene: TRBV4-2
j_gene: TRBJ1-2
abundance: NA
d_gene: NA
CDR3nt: TGTGCCAGCAGCCAAGAAACGGGCTCCCGGGGGGGCTACACCTTC
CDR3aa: CASSQETGSRGGYTF

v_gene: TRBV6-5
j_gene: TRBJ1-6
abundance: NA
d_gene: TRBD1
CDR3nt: TGTGCCAGCAGTTTGGTGGGACAGAGTAATTCACCCCTCCACTTT
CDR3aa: CASSLVGQSNSPLHF

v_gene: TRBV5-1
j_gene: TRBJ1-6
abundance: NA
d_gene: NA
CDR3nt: TGCGCCAGCAGCCAGAACGCGGGGGGACGGAATTCACCCCTCCACTTT
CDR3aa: CASSQNAGGRNSPLHF

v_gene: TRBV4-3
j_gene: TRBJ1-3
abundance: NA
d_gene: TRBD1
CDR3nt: TGCGCCAGCAGCCCCCGGACAGGGGACACCATATATTTT
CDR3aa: CASSPRTGDTIYF

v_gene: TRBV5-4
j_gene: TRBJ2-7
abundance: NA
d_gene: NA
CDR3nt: TGTGCCAGCAGCCCCGAGAGCCGCGAGCAGTACTTC
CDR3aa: CASSPESREQYF

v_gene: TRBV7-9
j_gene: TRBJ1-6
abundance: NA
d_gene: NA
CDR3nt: TGTGCCAGCACCCTTAACCGGGACACTAGGTCACCCCTCCACTTT
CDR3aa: CASTLNRDTRSPLHF

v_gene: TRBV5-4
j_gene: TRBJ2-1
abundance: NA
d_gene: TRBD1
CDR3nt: TGTGCCAGCAGCTTCGGACAGGGGTACAATGAGCAGTTCTTC
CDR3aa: CASSFGQGYNEQFF

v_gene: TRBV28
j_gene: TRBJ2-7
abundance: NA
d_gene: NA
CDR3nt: TGTGCCAGCAGTTCCCTCGTCGGCGGGGTGAGCTCCTACGAGCAGTACTTC
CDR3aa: CASSSLVGGVSSYEQYF

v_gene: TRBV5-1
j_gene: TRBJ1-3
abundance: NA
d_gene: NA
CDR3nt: TGCGCCAGCAGCCCGGGACACTCGGTCTCTGGAAACACCATATATTTT
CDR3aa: CASSPGHSVSGNTIYF

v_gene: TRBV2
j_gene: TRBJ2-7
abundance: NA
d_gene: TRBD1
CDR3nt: TGTGCCAGCAGTGAGGGGGACAGACGGGACGAGCAGTACTTC
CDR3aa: CASSEGDRRDEQYF

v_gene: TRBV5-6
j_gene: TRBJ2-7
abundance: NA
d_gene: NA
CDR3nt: TGTGCCAGCAGCTTAGGGGTTTACGAGCAGTACTTC
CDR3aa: CASSLGVYEQYF

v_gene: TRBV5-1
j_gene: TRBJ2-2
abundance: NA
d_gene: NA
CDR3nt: TGCGCCAGCAGCTTGGGGGACACCTACACCGGGGAGCTGTTTTTT
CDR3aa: CASSLGDTYTGELFF

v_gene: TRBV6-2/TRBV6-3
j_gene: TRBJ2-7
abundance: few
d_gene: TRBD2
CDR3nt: TGTGCCAGCAGTGCCCCTGGACTAGCGGGGGGCTACGAGCAGTACTTC
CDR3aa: CASSAPGLAGGYEQYF

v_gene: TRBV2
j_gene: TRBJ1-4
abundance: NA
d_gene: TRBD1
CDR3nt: TGTGCCAGCTCTCGGACAGGAGCCCTTAATGAAAAACTGTTTTTT
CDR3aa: CASSRTGALNEKLFF

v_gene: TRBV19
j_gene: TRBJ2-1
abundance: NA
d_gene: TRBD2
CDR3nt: TGTGCCAGTACCCCGGGAAGCGGGAGATACAATGAGCAGTTCTTC
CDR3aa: CASTPGSGRYNEQFF

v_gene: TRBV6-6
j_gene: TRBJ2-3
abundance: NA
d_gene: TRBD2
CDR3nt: TGTGCCAGCAGTTACTCGACGGGGACTAGCTCGGCTACGCAGTATTTT
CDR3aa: CASSYSTGTSSATQYF

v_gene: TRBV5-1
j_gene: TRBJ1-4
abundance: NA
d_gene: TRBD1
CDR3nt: TGCGCCAGTTCACAGGGGTTTTATGAAAAACTGTTTTTT
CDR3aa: CASSQGFYEKLFF